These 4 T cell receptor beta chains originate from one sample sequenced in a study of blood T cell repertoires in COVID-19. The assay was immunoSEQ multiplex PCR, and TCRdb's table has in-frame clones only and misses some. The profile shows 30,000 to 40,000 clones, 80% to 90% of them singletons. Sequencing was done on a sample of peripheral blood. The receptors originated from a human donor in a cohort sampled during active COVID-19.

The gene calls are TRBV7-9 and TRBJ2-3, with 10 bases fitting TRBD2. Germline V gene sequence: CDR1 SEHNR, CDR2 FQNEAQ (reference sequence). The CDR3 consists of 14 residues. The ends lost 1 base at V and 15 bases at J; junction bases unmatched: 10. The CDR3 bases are TGTGCCAGCAGCTTAGTCTCGACTAGCGGGCCCCGCTATTTT. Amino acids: CASSLVSTSGPRYF.

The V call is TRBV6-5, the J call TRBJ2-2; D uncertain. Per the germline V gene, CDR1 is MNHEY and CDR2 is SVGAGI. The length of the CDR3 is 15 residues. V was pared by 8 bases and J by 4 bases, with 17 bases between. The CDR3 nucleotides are TGTGCCAGCCTTCTGCACGGAGATCGCACCGGGGAGCTGTTTTTT. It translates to CASLLHGDRTGELFF.

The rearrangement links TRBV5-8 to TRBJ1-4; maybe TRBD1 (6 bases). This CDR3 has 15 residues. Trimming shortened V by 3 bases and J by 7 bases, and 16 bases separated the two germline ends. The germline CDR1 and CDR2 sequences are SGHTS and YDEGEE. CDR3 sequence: CASSSTGQFFEKLFF. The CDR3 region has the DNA TGTGCCAGCAGCTCCACCGGACAGTTCTTTGAAAAACTGTTTTTT.

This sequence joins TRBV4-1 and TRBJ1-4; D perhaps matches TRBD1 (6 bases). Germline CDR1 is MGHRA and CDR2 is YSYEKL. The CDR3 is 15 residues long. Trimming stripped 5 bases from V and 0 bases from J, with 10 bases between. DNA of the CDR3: TGCGCCAGCAGCTGGACAGTTACAACTAATGAAAAACTGTTTTTT. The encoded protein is CASSWTVTTNEKLFF.